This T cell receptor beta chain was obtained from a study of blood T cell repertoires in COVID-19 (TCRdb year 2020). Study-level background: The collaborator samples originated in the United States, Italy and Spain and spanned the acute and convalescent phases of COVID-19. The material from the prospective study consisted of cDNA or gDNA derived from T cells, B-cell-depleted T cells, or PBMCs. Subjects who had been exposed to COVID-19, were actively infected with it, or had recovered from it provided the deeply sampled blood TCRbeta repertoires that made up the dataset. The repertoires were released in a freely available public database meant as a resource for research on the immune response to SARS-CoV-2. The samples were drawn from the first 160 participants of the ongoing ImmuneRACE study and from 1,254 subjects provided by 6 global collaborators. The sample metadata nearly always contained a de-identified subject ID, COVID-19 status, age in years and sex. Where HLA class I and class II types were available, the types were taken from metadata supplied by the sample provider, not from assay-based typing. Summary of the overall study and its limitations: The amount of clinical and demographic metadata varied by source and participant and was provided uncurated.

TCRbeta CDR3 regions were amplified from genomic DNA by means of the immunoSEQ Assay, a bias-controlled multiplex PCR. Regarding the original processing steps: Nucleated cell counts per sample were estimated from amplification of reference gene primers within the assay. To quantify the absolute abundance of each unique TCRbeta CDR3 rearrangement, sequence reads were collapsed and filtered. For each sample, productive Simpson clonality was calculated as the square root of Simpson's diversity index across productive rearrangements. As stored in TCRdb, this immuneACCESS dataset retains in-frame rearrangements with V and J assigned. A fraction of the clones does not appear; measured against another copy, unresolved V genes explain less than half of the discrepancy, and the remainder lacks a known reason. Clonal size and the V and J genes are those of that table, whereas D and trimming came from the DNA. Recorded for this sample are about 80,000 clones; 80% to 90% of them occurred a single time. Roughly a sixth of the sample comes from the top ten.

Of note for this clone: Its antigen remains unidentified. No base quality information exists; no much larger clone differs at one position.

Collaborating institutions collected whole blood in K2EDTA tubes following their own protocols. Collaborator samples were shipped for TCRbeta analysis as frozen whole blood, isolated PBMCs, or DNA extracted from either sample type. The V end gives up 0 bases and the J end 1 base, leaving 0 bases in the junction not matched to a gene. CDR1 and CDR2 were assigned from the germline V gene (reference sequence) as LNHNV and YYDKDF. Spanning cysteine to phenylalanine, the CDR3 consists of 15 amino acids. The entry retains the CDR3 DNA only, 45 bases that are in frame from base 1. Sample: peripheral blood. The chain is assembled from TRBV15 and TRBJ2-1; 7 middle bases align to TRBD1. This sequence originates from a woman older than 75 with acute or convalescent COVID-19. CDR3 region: CATSREQGSYNEQFF. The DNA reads TGTGCCACCAGCAGAGAACAGGGGTCCTACAATGAGCAGTTCTTC. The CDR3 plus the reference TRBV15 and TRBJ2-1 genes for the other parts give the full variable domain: DAMVIQNPRYQVTQFGKPVTLSCSQTLNHNVMYWYQQKSSQAPKLLFHYYDKDFNNEADTPDNFQSRRPNTSFCFLDIRSPGLGDTAMYLCATSREQGSYNEQFFGPGTRLTVL.